This T cell receptor beta chain originates from a study of CD8 T cells in ankylosing spondylitis. This clonotype occurred many times. Its target is not known. The CDR3 spans 16 residues. After removal of 6 bases from V and 2 bases from J, the junction contained 8 bases not matched to a gene. Preparation of TCR beta libraries was done by quantitative 5'-RACE with molecular barcodes. TCRdb analysed the 5' RACE reads with MiXCR anew, one entry per CDR3 protein. Of some 150,000 distinct CDR3 sequences in the sample, more than 9.5% were seen once. Points from the study as a whole: Disease-linked clones reportedly showed significant enrichment in matched ankylosing spondylitis synovial fluid. Certain motif variants had earlier appeared in reactive arthritis synovial fluid and blood. Blood of patients with ankylosing spondylitis appeared to be characterized by a TCR beta motif of several highly homologous variants.

The TCR comes from a female donor with ankylosing spondylitis or in good health (not recorded which). The material sequenced was blood, either unsorted or a sorted T cell fraction (not recorded which). The V gene is TRBV12-3 or TRBV12-4, the J gene TRBJ1-5; the match to TRBD1 covers 9 bases. The CDR3 loop is CASRPDRGMGNQPQHF. CDR3 sequence (DNA): TGTGCCAGCAGGCCGGACAGGGGAATGGGCAATCAGCCCCAGCATTTT.